The present entry profiles one T cell receptor (beta chain) with its context. This sample is part of a study of CD8 T cells in Susac syndrome. The authors reverse transcribed roughly 0.5 to 1 ug RNA with random hexamers. Amplification of TCR beta CDR3 was carried out by immunoSEQ multiplex PCR, which covered 54 Vbeta and 13 Jbeta segments. One entry per CDR3 protein results from TCRdb running MiXCR on the immunoSEQ multiplex PCR reads. The table lists about 150,000 distinct CDR3 sequences, roughly 95% of them singletons. The TEMRA cells underwent FACS enrichment, while the CD8+ and CD4+ T cells underwent negative isolation. The CDR3 spans 14 residues. The V gene lost 4 bases and the J gene lost 1 base, with 7 bases spanning the gap.

The receptor was derived from a human donor with multiple sclerosis. The sample was CD8+ T cells from PBMCs. This chain connects TRBV12-3 or TRBV12-4 to TRBJ1-4; D is possibly TRBD1 (5 bases). The DNA for the CDR3 is TGTGCCAGCAGTTCGGGGGAAACTAATGAAAAACTGTTTTTT. Translated: CASSSGETNEKLFF.